This T cell receptor beta chain was found in a study of T cell responses to AZD1222 COVID-19 vaccine. The count of this clone is one. Trimming removed 2 bases at V and 3 bases at J, with 9 bases between. CDR3 length equals 14 residues. Germline loops: CDR1 SGDLS, CDR2 YYNGEE. Sequencing was performed with immunoSEQ multiplex PCR; in TCRdb, only in-frame clones are kept and a portion is missing. Of under 200,000 clones listed, approximately 87% are singletons. This chain joins TRBV9 and TRBJ1-3, with D unresolved. The receptor's source is an adult who received the AZD1222 COVID-19 vaccine. Sequencing was performed on peripheral blood, taken 28 days after the second AZD1222 dose. The CDR3 DNA follows: TGTGCCAGCAGCGTCCGGGGTAATGGAAACACCATATATTTT. It codes for CASSVRGNGNTIYF.